Listed here are 25 T cell receptor beta chains from one sample, sequenced in a study of blood T cell repertoires in COVID-19. TCRdb's table, derived via immunoSEQ multiplex PCR, lists solely in-frame clones and lacks some. The table records about 140,000 clones, about four fifths of them present only once. Material for sequencing was peripheral blood. These receptors all come from a man aged 70 or older who had recovered from COVID-19.

This chain connects TRBV6-5 to TRBJ1-1; 8 bases align to TRBD1. The CDR3 is made up of 14 amino acids. Germline V gives CDR1 MNHEY, CDR2 SVGAGI. The V segment lost 2 bases and the J segment 4 bases; nucleotides outside the gene matches: 3. Written as DNA, the CDR3 is TGTGCCAGCAGTTACACGACAGGGGTCACTGAAGCTTTCTTT. As protein: CASSYTTGVTEAFF.

The genes are TRBV6-6 and TRBJ2-1; 12 bases line up with TRBD2. In germline, CDR1 is MNHNY, CDR2 SVGAGI (reference sequence). The trim removed 6 bases at V and 6 bases at J, leaving 9 bases unmatched. This CDR3 region has 16 residues. CDR3 DNA: TGTGCCAGCAGCCTCGGGACTAGCGGGTGGCGCAATGAGCAGTTCTTC. Protein: CASSLGTSGWRNEQFF.

This clone was observed a few times. The chain couples TRBV19 to TRBJ2-2, with 9 bases identical to TRBD2. Germline CDR1 LNHDA, CDR2 SQIVND (reference sequence). V shed 6 bases, J shed 4 bases, and the junction held 0 bases outside the gene matches. The CDR3 runs to 13 residues. The CDR3 loop is CASRREGTGELFF. The CDR3 DNA follows: TGTGCCAGTAGGCGGGAGGGCACCGGGGAGCTGTTTTTT.

The chain is built from TRBV5-1 and TRBJ2-3; a possible D gene is TRBD2 (5 bases). Germline CDR1 is SGHRS and CDR2 is YFSETQ. Between the trimmed V and J ends, which lost 1 base and 2 bases, there was a span of 11 bases. This CDR3 comprises 15 residues. This chain's CDR3 is CASSLRSGTTDTQYF. CDR3 DNA sequence: TGCGCCAGCAGCTTGAGGAGCGGAACCACAGATACGCAGTATTTT. Looking up the rest from reference TRBV5-1 and TRBJ2-3 gives the full variable domain: KAGVTQTPRYLIKTRGQQVTLSCSPISGHRSVSWYQQTPGQGLQFLFEYFSETQRNKGNFPGRFSGRQFSNSRSEMNVSTLELGDSALYLCASSLRSGTTDTQYFGPGTRLTVL.

The chain uses TRBV19 and TRBJ2-1, with 7 bases lining up with TRBD1. After removal of 4 bases from V and 12 bases from J, the junction contained 12 bases not matched to a gene. CDR1 LNHDA and CDR2 SQIVND come from the germline V gene (reference sequence). The CDR3 covers 14 residues. CDR3 sequence reads: CASSRNRQGGWQFF. CDR3 coding DNA: TGTGCCAGTAGTAGGAACCGACAGGGTGGGTGGCAGTTCTTC.

The chain links TRBV27 to TRBJ2-7; TRBD2 is a possible D gene (5 bases). The germline gives CDR1 MNHEY, CDR2 SMNVEV (reference sequence). Trimming stripped 10 bases from V and 0 bases from J, with 19 bases between. The CDR3 spans 15 residues. CDR3 bases: TGTGCCACTGCCAGGCGGGCCCAGAGCTCCTACGAGCAGTACTTC. Amino acids: CATARRAQSSYEQYF.

This clone showed up just once. The V gene is TRBV2, the J gene TRBJ1-4, with D possibly being TRBD1 (5 bases). The CDR3 is 14 amino acids. The germline CDR1 and CDR2 sequences are SNHLY and FYNNEI. With 5 bases removed from V and 7 bases from J, the gap between germline ends came to 14 bases. The CDR3 DNA is TGTGCCAGCAGTACTATCACAAGGGGTGAAAAACTGTTTTTT. This gives the protein CASSTITRGEKLFF.

This rearrangement joins TRBV12-3 or TRBV12-4 to TRBJ2-7; D gene unclear. CDR3 size: 11 residues. The ends were cut back, 4 bases at V and 3 bases at J, with 4 bases in the middle. In nucleotides, the CDR3 is TGTGCCAGCAGTTCCGGCTACGAGCAGTACTTC. Translated, it gives CASSSGYEQYF.

The V and J genes are TRBV5-1 and TRBJ2-7; the D is unclear. The CDR3 has 14 residues. Germline-derived CDR1 and CDR2 are SGHRS and YFSETQ. V was shortened by 0 bases and J by 3 bases, with 10 bases between the two germline ends. The CDR3 coding sequence is TGCGCCAGCAGCTTGGGGATCGGAGTCTACGAGCAGTACTTC. It codes for CASSLGIGVYEQYF.

CDR3 in DNA: TGTGCCAGCAGTCTTTTAGGACTAGCGGGAGTGGGCACAGATACGCAGTATTTT. Translating gives CASSLLGLAGVGTDTQYF. The chain employs TRBV6-6 and TRBJ2-3; 13 positions agree with TRBD2. The CDR3 length is 18 residues. Germline assignment: CDR1 MNHNY and CDR2 SVGAGI (reference sequence). The J segment lost 1 base and the V segment lost 5 bases, leaving 9 bases of the junction unmatched.

The V gene is TRBV6-2 or TRBV6-3, the J gene TRBJ2-3; 11 bases align to TRBD2. From germline, CDR1 is MNHEY and CDR2 SVGEGT. The CDR3 loop spans 17 amino acids. V gave up 4 bases and J gave up 1 base; unmatched junction bases: 7. CDR3 residues: CASSFLPGLAGTDTQYF. For the CDR3, the DNA is TGTGCCAGCAGTTTTCTACCGGGACTAGCGGGCACAGATACGCAGTATTTT.

The gene calls are TRBV21-1 and TRBJ1-5. TRBV21-1 has pseudogene status. The CDR3 is 13 residues long. CDR3 nucleotide sequence: TGTGCCACGACGACGGGGGAGAGGTCGCCCCAGCATTTT. It is translated as CATTTGERSPQHF.

CDR3 region: CATSRDRGSYGYTF. CDR3 DNA sequence: TGTGCCACCAGCAGAGATCGTGGGAGCTATGGCTACACCTTC. The chain joins TRBV15 to TRBJ1-2; no definite D call. V was pared by 0 bases and J by 4 bases, with 9 bases between. CDR1 LNHNV and CDR2 YYDKDF come from the germline V gene (reference sequence). The CDR3 contains 14 residues.

The chain joins TRBV27 to TRBJ2-1; 9 nucleotides match TRBD1. Germline V gene data show CDR1 as MNHEY and CDR2 as SMNVEV (reference sequence). V gave up 4 bases and J gave up 0 bases; unmatched junction bases: 7. This CDR3 contains 17 residues. CDR3 coding DNA: TGTGCCAGCAGTTCCTCCGGGACAGGGAGCTCCTACAATGAGCAGTTCTTC. Its protein is CASSSSGTGSSYNEQFF.

With respect to this clone: The same CDR3 is also encoded by other DNA sequences in this sample. V usage is TRBV11-2 and J usage is TRBJ2-5, with TRBD2 matching over 11 bases. The CDR3 is made up of 15 amino acids. Germline CDR1 SGHAT, CDR2 FQNNGV. The V segment lost 5 bases and the J segment 5 bases; nucleotides outside the gene matches: 7. The CDR3 protein is CASSLTSGSRETQYF. The CDR3 nucleotides read TGTGCCAGCAGCCTTACTAGCGGGAGTCGGGAGACCCAGTACTTC.

The chain combines TRBV2 with TRBJ1-2; TRBD1 aligns across 10 bases. CDR3 size: 13 residues. The J segment lost 7 bases and the V segment lost 6 bases, leaving 5 bases of the junction unmatched. Germline CDR1 is SNHLY and CDR2 is FYNNEI. The CDR3 DNA is TGTGCCAGCAGGCCGGGACAGGGGTCTGGCTACACCTTC. Translating gives CASRPGQGSGYTF.

V and J are TRBV5-8 and TRBJ2-3; D is perhaps TRBD2 (7 bases). This CDR3 has 15 amino acids. Per the germline V gene, CDR1 is SGHTS and CDR2 is YDEGEE. Trimming left V 3 bases short and J 2 bases short, with 13 bases between. Here the CDR3 DNA reads TGTGCCAGCAGCTGGGTTGGGGGGGCCACAGATACGCAGTATTTT. It translates to CASSWVGGATDTQYF. Together with reference TRBV5-8 and TRBJ2-3, the CDR3 gives the full variable domain: EAGVTQSPTHLIKTRGQQATLRCSPISGHTSVYWYQQALGLGLQFLLWYDEGEERNRGNFPPRFSGRQFPNYSSELNVNALELEDSALYLCASSWVGGATDTQYFGPGTRLTVL.

The table lists this clone with a few counts. This chain connects TRBV29-1 to TRBJ1-2, with 9 bases identical to TRBD1. V lost 4 bases, J lost 4 bases, and 4 bases stayed unmatched. Looked up from germline, CDR1 is SQVTM and CDR2 is ANQGSEA. The CDR3 covers 13 residues. In DNA, the CDR3 is TGCAGCGTTGGGACAGGGGACCTCTATGGCTACACCTTC. The encoded protein is CSVGTGDLYGYTF.

The rearrangement uses TRBV27 and TRBJ2-1; TRBD2 aligns across 13 bases. V was pared by 7 bases and J by 9 bases, with 6 bases of the junction left unmatched. CDR1 and CDR2 (germline): MNHEY, SMNVEV (reference sequence). This CDR3 is 14 amino acids long. In DNA, the CDR3 is TGTGCCAGCACCGCAGGACTAGCGGGAGCTGAGCAGTTCTTC. Residues: CASTAGLAGAEQFF.

This clone came up a few times. V and J are TRBV7-9 and TRBJ2-5; 9 bases agree with TRBD2. The CDR3 is 18 amino acids. The germline V gene has CDR1 SEHNR and CDR2 FQNEAQ (reference sequence). J lost 2 bases, V lost 3 bases, and 13 bases had no gene match. The CDR3 DNA reads TGTGCCAGCAGCTTCTCGTTTTTAGCGGGAGAGGGGCAAGAGACCCAGTACTTC. As protein: CASSFSFLAGEGQETQYF.

The rearrangement links TRBV19 to TRBJ2-7, with TRBD2 matching 9 bases. Germline V gene data show CDR1 as LNHDA and CDR2 as SQIVND (reference sequence). The CDR3 runs 12 residues. V shed 8 bases and J 3 bases; nucleotides not matched to a gene: 2. CDR3 region: CASGTSFYEQYF. As DNA, the CDR3 is TGTGCCAGTGGGACTAGCTTCTACGAGCAGTACTTC.

V is TRBV4-2 and J is TRBJ1-1; no firm D call. Deletions cut 4 bases from V and 2 bases from J, with 11 bases between. Germline CDR1 reads LGHNA; CDR2 reads YNFKEQ. CDR3 length: 14 residues. The CDR3 region has the DNA TGTGCCAGCAGCCCGAGTCAGACAAACACTGAAGCTTTCTTT. Residues: CASSPSQTNTEAFF.

J is TRBJ2-5 and V is TRBV7-9; 15 bases align to TRBD2. The CDR3 is 15 residues long. Losses at the gene ends were 5 bases for V and 5 bases for J; bases not matched to a gene: 3. Germline loops: CDR1 SEHNR, CDR2 FQNEAQ (reference sequence). The CDR3 loop reads CASSRTSGRAETQYF. CDR3 coding DNA: TGTGCCAGCAGCAGGACTAGCGGGAGGGCCGAGACCCAGTACTTC.

This chain connects TRBV5-1 to TRBJ2-3; 10 positions agree with TRBD2. The V segment lost 2 bases and the J segment 13 bases; nucleotides outside the gene matches: 7. The CDR3 length is 13 residues. Germline-derived CDR1 and CDR2 are SGHRS and YFSETQ. The CDR3 DNA reads TGCGCCAGCAGCTTTGAGCTAGCGGGAGTTAAGTATTTT. Amino acids: CASSFELAGVKYF. The full variable domain, rest sourced from reference TRBV5-1 and TRBJ2-3, is KAGVTQTPRYLIKTRGQQVTLSCSPISGHRSVSWYQQTPGQGLQFLFEYFSETQRNKGNFPGRFSGRQFSNSRSEMNVSTLELGDSALYLCASSFELAGVKYFGPGTRLTVL.

V usage is TRBV13 and J usage is TRBJ2-7; D unclear. Trimming cost V 0 bases and J 1 base, with 4 bases left between them. Germline V gene lookup returns CDR1 PRHDT and CDR2 FYEKMQ (reference sequence). This CDR3 is built from 13 residues. In DNA, the CDR3 is TGTGCCAGCAGCTTAGGACTTTCCTACGAGCAGTACTTC. This sequence encodes CASSLGLSYEQYF.